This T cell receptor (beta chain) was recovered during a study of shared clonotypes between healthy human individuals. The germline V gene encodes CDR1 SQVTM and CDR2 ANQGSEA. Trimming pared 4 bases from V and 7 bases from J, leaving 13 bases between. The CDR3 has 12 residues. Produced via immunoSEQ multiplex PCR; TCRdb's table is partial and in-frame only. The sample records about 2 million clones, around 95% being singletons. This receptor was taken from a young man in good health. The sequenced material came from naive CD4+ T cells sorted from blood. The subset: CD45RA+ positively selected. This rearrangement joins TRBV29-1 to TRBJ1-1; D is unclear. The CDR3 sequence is CSVGWGWGEAFF. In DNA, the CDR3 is TGCAGCGTTGGATGGGGTTGGGGTGAAGCTTTCTTT.